The entry below describes one TCR beta chain. Looked up from germline, CDR1 is LGHNA and CDR2 is YNFKEQ. The CDR3 runs to 17 residues. Deletions cut 0 bases from V and 1 base from J, with 16 bases between. The entry originates in a study of glioma-infiltrating T cells after dendritic cell vaccination. Time point: after dendritic cell vaccination, including at tumor progression/relapse. TCRdb keeps only in-frame clones here, not all; method: immunoSEQ multiplex PCR. The table lists roughly 60,000 clones, over 65% of them singletons. Source: blood, taken after dendritic cell vaccination. The chain couples TRBV4-2 to TRBJ2-7, with a possible D match to TRBD1 (6 bases). This receptor was identified in a human donor with glioblastoma. Here the CDR3 reads CASSQELGDIPSYEQYF. CDR3 in DNA: TGTGCCAGCAGCCAAGAGCTGGGGGACATCCCGTCCTACGAGCAGTACTTC.